Following are 3 T cell receptor beta chains from one sample sequenced in a study of T cells in localized non-small cell lung cancer (dated by TCRdb to the early 2020s). Receptors were amplified or captured by the immunoSEQ multiplex PCR assay. TCRdb re-hosts the immuneACCESS table, in-frame sequences only. Its copies lack some clones; in the studies checked, an unresolved V gene accounts for under half of them, and the cause for the rest is not known. The sample includes about 2,200 clones, with roughly 27% observed a single time. The top ten clonotypes cover approximately 7.8% of the sample. The input for sequencing was lung tumor tissue, taken before any cancer treatment. These TCRs come from a woman aged 40-70 years with stage III squamous cell lung carcinoma.

There are a few counts of this clone. The chain has TRBV6-8 and TRBJ1-2; 8 nucleotides match TRBD1. This CDR3 region has 15 residues. The V gene end was trimmed by 6 bases and the J gene end by 4 bases; junction bases not matched to a gene: 10. Germline V gives CDR1 MNHGY, CDR2 SAAAGT. CDR3 bases: TGTGCCAGCAGGCAGCGGGCAGGGGGCGGCTATGGCTACACCTTC. Translating gives CASRQRAGGGYGYTF.

The chain joins TRBV19 to TRBJ2-4, with 7 bases matching TRBD1. Germline CDR1 is LNHDA and CDR2 is SQIVND (reference sequence). Trimming at V came to 7 bases and at J to 3 bases, leaving 6 bases not matched to a gene. The CDR3 length is 14 residues. The CDR3 nucleotides read TGTGCCAGTACAACAGGGGATAACAAAAACATTCAGTACTTC. Translation gives CASTTGDNKNIQYF. The full variable domain, its missing parts supplied by reference TRBV19 and TRBJ2-4, is DGGITQSPKYLFRKEGQNVTLSCEQNLNHDAMYWYRQDPGQGLRLIYYSQIVNDFQKGDIAEGYSVSREKKESFPLTVTSAQKNPTAFYLCASTTGDNKNIQYFGAGTRLSVL.

This rearrangement joins TRBV15 to TRBJ2-3; D is possibly TRBD1 (6 bases). The CDR3 spans 15 residues. From germline, CDR1 is LNHNV and CDR2 YYDKDF (reference sequence). The V gene lost 5 bases and the J gene lost 4 bases, with 16 bases spanning the gap. Here the CDR3 reads CATSPLTGVADTQYF. DNA for the CDR3: TGTGCCACCAGCCCTCTGACAGGAGTCGCAGATACGCAGTATTTT.